This T cell receptor beta chain emerged from a study of T cell responses to AZD1222 COVID-19 vaccine. Regarding this clone: Antigen specificity is unknown.

Trimming pared 6 bases from V and 4 bases from J, leaving 9 bases between. CDR3 size: 12 residues. Germline V gene sequence: CDR1 MNHNY, CDR2 SVGAGI (reference sequence). The study's findings and limits: The donor group comprised mostly white British people and more females; the analysis possibly underestimated clonal diversity. Following two doses of AZD1222, Spike-specific TCR breadth and depth rose.

The data were produced by immunoSEQ multiplex PCR, yet TCRdb's version contains in-frame clones alone and is incomplete. This sample has 250,000 to 300,000 clones, with 94% found just once. The sequencing used peripheral blood, collected 28 days after the second AZD1222 dose. This clonotype was obtained from an adult who received the AZD1222 COVID-19 vaccine. The rearrangement links TRBV6-6 to TRBJ1-1, with D uncertain. This chain's CDR3 is CASSRLGTEAFF. In nucleotides, the CDR3 is TGTGCCAGCAGCAGGTTGGGCACTGAAGCTTTCTTT.